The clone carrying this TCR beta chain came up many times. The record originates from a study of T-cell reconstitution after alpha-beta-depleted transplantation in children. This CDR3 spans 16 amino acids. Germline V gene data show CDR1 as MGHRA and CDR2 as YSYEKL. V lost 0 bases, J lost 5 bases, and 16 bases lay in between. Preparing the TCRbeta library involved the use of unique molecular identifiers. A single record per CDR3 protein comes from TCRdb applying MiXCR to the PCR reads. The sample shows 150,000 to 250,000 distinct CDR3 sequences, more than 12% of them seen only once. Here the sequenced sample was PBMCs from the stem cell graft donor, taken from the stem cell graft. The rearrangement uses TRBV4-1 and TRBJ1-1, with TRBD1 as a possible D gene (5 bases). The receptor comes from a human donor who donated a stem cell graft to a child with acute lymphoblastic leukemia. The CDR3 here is CASSQEGAVYKTEAFF. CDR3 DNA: TGCGCCAGCAGCCAAGAAGGGGCAGTCTATAAGACTGAAGCTTTCTTT.